This T cell receptor (beta chain) appears in the sequencing data of a study of shared clonotypes between healthy human individuals. The CDR3 sequence is 16 residues long. The ends lost 1 base at V and 2 bases at J; junction bases unmatched: 9. CDR1 and CDR2 from the germline V gene are GTSNPN and SVGIG (reference sequence). This clone was detected a few times. Profiling relied on immunoSEQ multiplex PCR, and the TCRdb table lists in-frame clones only, not all of them. Here the sample spans roughly 640,000 clones, roughly 70% being singletons. The sequencing input was memory CD4+ T cells sorted from blood. The subset: CD45RA-negative fraction. This clonotype was sampled from a woman aged 30 to 39 in good health. The chain couples TRBV30 to TRBJ1-2; 8 nucleotides agree with TRBD1. Here the CDR3 reads CAWSATGTGSNYGYTF. In DNA, the CDR3 is TGTGCCTGGAGTGCCACCGGGACAGGTTCCAACTATGGCTACACCTTC.